This T cell receptor (beta chain) was captured in a study of spatial heterogeneity in lung cancer. In TCRdb, the 5' RACE reads were re-called with MiXCR into one record per CDR3 protein. The sample holds some 83,000 distinct CDR3 sequences; approximately 21% are singletons and the top ten take roughly 5.6%. This clonotype has only a few counts. Time point specified: sample taken at primary tumor resection. The authors sequenced whole RNA from tumor, nontumor lung or frozen PBMC without sorting. Material: PBMCs, obtained at surgery. This clonotype was obtained from a male donor with early-stage non-small cell lung cancer.

For the CDR3, the DNA is TGTGCCAGCAGGGGGGGGACCCACGAGCAGTACTTC. Translated: CASRGGTHEQYF. V and J are TRBV28 and TRBJ2-7; 7 bases agree with TRBD2. CDR3 length: 12 amino acids. The J segment lost 5 bases and the V segment lost 6 bases, leaving 4 bases of the junction unmatched. Looked up from germline, CDR1 is MDHEN and CDR2 is SYDVKM.